The 26 T cell receptor beta chains listed next were all sequenced from one sample in a study of CD8 T cells in ankylosing spondylitis. TCRdb processed the 5' RACE reads anew with MiXCR; each CDR3 protein has one entry. The sample contains roughly 39,000 distinct CDR3 sequences, roughly 2.5% of which appear only once. Source material: blood, either unsorted or a sorted T cell fraction (not recorded which). The receptor set was obtained from a male donor with ankylosing spondylitis or in good health (not recorded which).

This clonotype was counted many times. The V and J genes are TRBV9 and TRBJ1-4; D not certain. Germline V gene sequence: CDR1 SGDLS, CDR2 YYNGEE. The length of the CDR3 is 13 residues. Trimming took off 0 bases at V and 4 bases at J, with 4 bases between the two ends. The CDR3 bases are TGTGCCAGCAGCGTAGCACTTAATGAAAAACTGTTTTTT. This encodes CASSVALNEKLFF.

This clonotype was observed at least ten times. The CDR3 DNA reads as TGTGCCAGCAGCATTCTAGCGGCCCGCACAGATACGCAGTATTTT. Its translation is CASSILAARTDTQYF. The V and J genes are TRBV9 and TRBJ2-3; 7 bases line up with TRBD2. The germline V gene encodes CDR1 SGDLS and CDR2 YYNGEE. The CDR3 length is 15 residues. V gave up 4 bases and J gave up 1 base; unmatched junction bases: 6.

At least ten counts were recorded for this clonotype. The chain carries TRBV9 and TRBJ2-3, with TRBD2 matching 12 bases. The CDR3 totals 18 residues. Germline CDR1 and CDR2: SGDLS and YYNGEE. V trimming: 2 bases; J trimming: 4 bases; junction bases outside the gene matches: 11. The CDR3 loop reads CASSVGLAGNIVPDTQYF. The DNA of the CDR3 is TGTGCCAGCAGCGTTGGACTAGCGGGGAATATAGTACCAGATACGCAGTATTTT.

This clonotype was recorded many times. The V call is TRBV9, the J call TRBJ2-7; 8 bases align to TRBD2. The CDR3 consists of 14 residues. Germline V gene data show CDR1 as SGDLS and CDR2 as YYNGEE. V lost 0 bases and J lost 6; bases outside the gene matches: 5. CDR3 DNA: TGTGCCAGCAGCGTAGGCGGGAGGTTCGGCGAGCAGTACTTC. It encodes CASSVGGRFGEQYF.

This clonotype was detected many times. This sequence joins TRBV9 and TRBJ2-7; D is unclear. This CDR3 has 14 amino acids. Germline V gene data show CDR1 as SGDLS and CDR2 as YYNGEE. With 0 bases removed from V and 6 bases from J, the gap between germline ends came to 13 bases. CDR3 sequence: CASSVGSQVSEQYF. The CDR3 region has the DNA TGTGCCAGCAGCGTAGGCTCGCAGGTTAGCGAGCAGTACTTC.

This clonotype appeared many times. The chain joins TRBV9 to TRBJ1-6, with 10 bases that match TRBD1. The CDR3 spans 18 residues. Germline CDR1 SGDLS, CDR2 YYNGEE. With V trimmed by 5 bases and J by 8 bases, 16 bases remained unmatched. CDR3 sequence reads: CASSKADPGQGLHSPLHF. In nucleotides, the CDR3 is TGTGCCAGCAGTAAAGCAGACCCGGGACAGGGGTTACATTCACCCCTCCACTTT.

This clonotype was observed at least ten times. This sequence joins TRBV9 and TRBJ2-1; no clear D gene. Trimming shortened V by 0 bases and J by 8 bases, and 12 bases separated the two germline ends. Germline CDR1 SGDLS, CDR2 YYNGEE. This CDR3 is built from 14 residues. CDR3 in amino acids: CASSVEPPADEQFF. The CDR3 coding sequence is TGTGCCAGCAGCGTAGAACCCCCCGCGGATGAGCAGTTCTTC. The entire variable domain, with the rest obtained from reference TRBV9 and TRBJ2-1, is as follows: DSGVTQTPKHLITATGQRVTLRCSPRSGDLSVYWYQQSLDQGLQFLIQYYNGEERAKGNILERFSAQQFPDLHSELNLSSLELGDSALYFCASSVEPPADEQFFGPGTRLTVL.

This clonotype was counted many times. The chain links TRBV9 to TRBJ2-3; D is undetermined. Germline CDR1 reads SGDLS; CDR2 reads YYNGEE. The V gene lost 4 bases and the J gene lost 3 bases, with 12 bases spanning the gap. This CDR3 comprises 14 residues. CDR3 coding DNA: TGTGCCAGCAGCAGCCCAGGCAGGACAGATACGCAGTATTTT. Protein product: CASSSPGRTDTQYF.

This clonotype was seen many times. The CDR3 loop reads CASSPPFQETQYF. The CDR3 nucleotides are TGTGCCAGCAGCCCGCCCTTCCAAGAGACCCAGTACTTC. V gene TRBV9 combines with J gene TRBJ2-5; D remains ambiguous. The ends were cut back, 4 bases at V and 1 base at J, with 8 bases in the middle. Germline CDR1 SGDLS, CDR2 YYNGEE. This CDR3 is built from 13 residues.

This clonotype has ten or more counts. The chain recombines TRBV9 with TRBJ2-1; 7 nucleotides align to TRBD1. This CDR3 region has 17 residues. Germline assignment: CDR1 SGDLS and CDR2 YYNGEE. V was clipped by 4 bases and J by 5 bases; unmatched bases: 15. The CDR3 DNA reads as TGTGCCAGCAGCCCCTACTCAACAGCTCAGGGGGACAATGAGCAGTTCTTC. This translates into CASSPYSTAQGDNEQFF.

This clonotype was seen many times. The chain recombines TRBV9 with TRBJ2-2, with 10 positions matching TRBD2. The CDR3 covers 14 residues. CDR1 and CDR2 from the germline V gene are SGDLS and YYNGEE. With V trimmed by 5 bases and J by 5 bases, 3 bases remained unmatched. The CDR3 region has the DNA TGTGCCAGCAGACTAGCGGGAAGTACCGGGGAGCTGTTTTTT. Amino acid sequence: CASRLAGSTGELFF. Using reference TRBV9 and TRBJ2-2 for the parts outside the CDR3, the full variable domain is DSGVTQTPKHLITATGQRVTLRCSPRSGDLSVYWYQQSLDQGLQFLIQYYNGEERAKGNILERFSAQQFPDLHSELNLSSLELGDSALYFCASRLAGSTGELFFGEGSRLTVL.

By share of the sample, this clonotype is medium-sized. This rearrangement joins TRBV9 to TRBJ2-1; TRBD2 might be the D (6 bases). Trimming stripped 3 bases from V and 2 bases from J, with 12 bases between. This CDR3 spans 15 amino acids. Germline assignment: CDR1 SGDLS and CDR2 YYNGEE. CDR3 in amino acids: CASSEWGEAYNEQFF. In nucleotides, the CDR3 is TGTGCCAGCAGCGAATGGGGGGAGGCCTACAATGAGCAGTTCTTC.

In its sample, this clonotype was seen many times. This chain uses TRBV9 with TRBJ2-5, with 9 bases fitting TRBD1. The germline CDR1 and CDR2 sequences are SGDLS and YYNGEE. J was trimmed by 5 bases and V by 3 bases; bases with no gene match: 8. The CDR3 contains 15 residues. As DNA, the CDR3 is TGTGCCAGCAGCGCCTCCGGGACAGGGAGGGAGACCCAGTACTTC. This codes for CASSASGTGRETQYF.

This clonotype was detected many times. V and J are TRBV9 and TRBJ2-3; D may match TRBD1 or TRBD2 (5 bases each). The length of the CDR3 is 13 residues. V was clipped by 0 bases and J by 10 bases, with 12 bases between them. From germline, CDR1 is SGDLS and CDR2 YYNGEE. The CDR3 sequence: CASSVEVRDPQYF. CDR3 in DNA: TGTGCCAGCAGCGTAGAGGTGAGGGACCCGCAGTATTTT.

Ten or more counts support this clonotype. The CDR3 reads CASSFSPGELFF. The CDR3 DNA reads TGTGCCAGCAGCTTCAGCCCCGGGGAGCTGTTTTTT. The V and J genes are TRBV9 and TRBJ2-2; D not certain. Between the trimmed V and J ends, which lost 4 bases and 6 bases, there was a span of 7 bases. CDR1 SGDLS and CDR2 YYNGEE come from the germline V gene. The CDR3 has 12 amino acids.

This clonotype occurred many times. The J gene is TRBJ2-3, the V gene TRBV9, with 10 bases that match TRBD2. CDR1 and CDR2 (germline): SGDLS, YYNGEE. This CDR3 contains 16 residues. Unmatched junction bases numbered 6, after V lost 0 bases and J lost 5 bases. CDR3 coding DNA: TGTGCCAGCAGCGTAGGAGCGGGAGGGCCAGTAGATACGCAGTATTTT. Its translation is CASSVGAGGPVDTQYF.

This clonotype has ten or more counts. The rearrangement joins TRBV9 to TRBJ2-7, with 11 positions matching TRBD2. The J segment lost 3 bases and the V segment lost 4 bases, leaving 6 bases of the junction unmatched. Per the germline V gene, CDR1 is SGDLS and CDR2 is YYNGEE. This CDR3 is built from 15 residues. CDR3 DNA sequence: TGTGCCAGCAGCCCAACCGGGACTAGCGGCTACGAGCAGTACTTC. This translates into CASSPTGTSGYEQYF. Full variable domain (rest looked up from reference TRBV9 and TRBJ2-7): DSGVTQTPKHLITATGQRVTLRCSPRSGDLSVYWYQQSLDQGLQFLIQYYNGEERAKGNILERFSAQQFPDLHSELNLSSLELGDSALYFCASSPTGTSGYEQYFGPGTRLTVT.

This clonotype occurred a few times. V is TRBV9 and J is TRBJ2-7, with 11 positions matching TRBD2. The V segment lost 4 bases and the J segment 4 bases; nucleotides outside the gene matches: 4. Germline lookup yields CDR1 SGDLS and CDR2 YYNGEE. The CDR3 is made up of 14 amino acids. Here the CDR3 DNA reads TGTGCCAGCAGCAGACTAGCGGGATCTTACGAGCAGTACTTC. It codes for CASSRLAGSYEQYF.

This clonotype occurred many times. The gene calls are TRBV9 and TRBJ2-7; D may be TRBD2 (7 bases). V shed 0 bases and J shed 0 bases, with 10 bases lying between them. Germline CDR1 is SGDLS and CDR2 is YYNGEE. The CDR3 is 15 amino acids. For the CDR3, the DNA is TGTGCCAGCAGCGTAGCGGGGGGCCCCTCCTACGAGCAGTACTTC. Residues: CASSVAGGPSYEQYF.

This clonotype showed up many times. The CDR3 region is CASSERDEQFF. The CDR3 nucleotides are TGTGCCAGCAGCGAGAGGGATGAGCAGTTCTTC. The chain employs TRBV9 and TRBJ2-1, with TRBD2 as a possible D gene (5 bases). The CDR3 loop spans 11 amino acids. Trimming stripped 3 bases from V and 8 bases from J, with 6 bases between. Germline V gene data show CDR1 as SGDLS and CDR2 as YYNGEE.

This clonotype occurred many times. This chain links TRBV9 with TRBJ2-3, with D perhaps being TRBD1 or TRBD2 (5 bases each). The CDR3 has 16 amino acids. With 2 bases removed from V and 1 base from J, the gap between germline ends came to 14 bases. Germline assignment: CDR1 SGDLS and CDR2 YYNGEE. As DNA, the CDR3 is TGTGCCAGCAGCGTCCACAACCTGGGGGGCACAGATACGCAGTATTTT. Its translation is CASSVHNLGGTDTQYF.

In its sample, this clonotype was seen many times. The chain combines TRBV9 with TRBJ2-6, with D hard to call. There are 14 residues in the CDR3. Germline V gene sequence: CDR1 SGDLS, CDR2 YYNGEE. Trimming left V 2 bases short and J 0 bases short, with 3 bases between. The CDR3 DNA is TGTGCCAGCAGCGTGATCTCTGGGGCCAACGTCCTGACTTTC. It codes for CASSVISGANVLTF.

The table lists this clonotype with many counts. CDR3 amino acids: CASSVGDTNYGYTF. CDR3 nucleotide sequence: TGTGCCAGCAGCGTAGGGGACACTAACTATGGCTACACCTTC. The chain couples TRBV9 to TRBJ1-2, with a tentative D call TRBD1 (6 bases). The CDR3 contains 14 residues. Germline loops: CDR1 SGDLS, CDR2 YYNGEE. Trimming took 0 bases from V and 0 from J, leaving 6 bases between them. Full variable domain (rest looked up from reference TRBV9 and TRBJ1-2): DSGVTQTPKHLITATGQRVTLRCSPRSGDLSVYWYQQSLDQGLQFLIQYYNGEERAKGNILERFSAQQFPDLHSELNLSSLELGDSALYFCASSVGDTNYGYTFGSGTRLTVV.

This clonotype was seen many times. The rearrangement joins TRBV9 to TRBJ2-3; a possible D gene is TRBD2 (6 bases). The germline CDR1 and CDR2 sequences are SGDLS and YYNGEE. V was trimmed by 0 bases and J by 4 bases, leaving 9 bases between them. The CDR3 has 14 residues. The CDR3 here is CASSVGGRSDTQYF. CDR3 in DNA: TGTGCCAGCAGCGTAGGAGGGAGGTCAGATACGCAGTATTTT.

This clonotype has ten or more counts. This chain joins TRBV9 and TRBJ1-6; TRBD1 aligns across 7 bases. The CDR3 is 14 amino acids. V trimming: 4 bases; J trimming: 6 bases; junction bases outside the gene matches: 4. CDR1 and CDR2 (germline): SGDLS, YYNGEE. In DNA form, the CDR3 reads TGTGCCAGCAGCCCAGGGGGGTTTAATTCACCCCTCCACTTT. As protein: CASSPGGFNSPLHF.

The CDR3 DNA reads as TGTGCCAGCAGCGTAGATGCGAGCTCAGATACGCAGTATTTT. It yields the protein CASSVDASSDTQYF. The chain recombines TRBV9 with TRBJ2-3; no clear D gene. V lost 0 bases, J lost 4 bases, and 9 bases lay in between. The germline V gene has CDR1 SGDLS and CDR2 YYNGEE. The CDR3 extends over 14 amino acids. Supplemented by reference TRBV9 and TRBJ2-3, the full variable domain reads DSGVTQTPKHLITATGQRVTLRCSPRSGDLSVYWYQQSLDQGLQFLIQYYNGEERAKGNILERFSAQQFPDLHSELNLSSLELGDSALYFCASSVDASSDTQYFGPGTRLTVL.